The present TCR beta chain was sequenced within a study of T cell repertoires in cytomegalovirus infection. Turning to the study itself: TCR beta signatures that were public indicated CMV infection and matching HLA type.

TCRdb re-called the reads through MiXCR, storing one row per CDR3 protein. The data hold under 850,000 distinct CDR3 sequences, with roughly 33% observed a single time. As for this clonotype: What it binds is not known.

Study-level points and caveats: HLA-C-restricted, CMV-specific TCR beta clonotypes were dominant ex vivo. Cumulative frequency of public TCR beta families picked out carriers of CMV plus the relevant HLA.

The material was cultured PBMCs, obtained from culture after CMV antigen stimulation. This TCR derives from a human donor in good health (CMV status not recorded). Some clones in this sample may be carry-over from other donors' samples.

CDR3 loop: CASSSIAGAHNEQFF. The CDR3 DNA is TGTGCCAGCAGTTCGATAGCGGGGGCCCACAATGAGCAGTTCTTC. V and J are TRBV2 and TRBJ2-1; 9 bases match TRBD2. CDR1 SNHLY and CDR2 FYNNEI come from the germline V gene. The CDR3 has 15 amino acids. Trimming cost V 5 bases and J 5 bases; bases outside gene matches: 7.